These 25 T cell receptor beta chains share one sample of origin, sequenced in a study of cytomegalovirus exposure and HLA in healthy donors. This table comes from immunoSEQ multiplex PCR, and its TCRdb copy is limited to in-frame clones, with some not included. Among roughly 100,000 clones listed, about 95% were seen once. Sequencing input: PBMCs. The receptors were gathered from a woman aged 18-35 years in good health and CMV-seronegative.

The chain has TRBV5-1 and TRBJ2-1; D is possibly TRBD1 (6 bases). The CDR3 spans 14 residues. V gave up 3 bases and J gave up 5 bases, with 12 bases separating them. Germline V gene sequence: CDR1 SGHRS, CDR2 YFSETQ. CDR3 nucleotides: TGCGCCAGCAGCTCGGGACAAGTAAACAATGAGCAGTTCTTC. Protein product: CASSSGQVNNEQFF. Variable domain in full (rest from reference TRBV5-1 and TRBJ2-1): KAGVTQTPRYLIKTRGQQVTLSCSPISGHRSVSWYQQTPGQGLQFLFEYFSETQRNKGNFPGRFSGRQFSNSRSEMNVSTLELGDSALYLCASSSGQVNNEQFFGPGTRLTVL.

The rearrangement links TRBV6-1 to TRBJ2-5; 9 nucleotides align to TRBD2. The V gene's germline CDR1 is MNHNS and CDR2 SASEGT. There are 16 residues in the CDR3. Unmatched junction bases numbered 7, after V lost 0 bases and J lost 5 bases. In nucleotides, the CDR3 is TGTGCCAGCAGTGAAGCGTCCAGCGGGAGGACGGAGACCCAGTACTTC. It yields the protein CASSEASSGRTETQYF.

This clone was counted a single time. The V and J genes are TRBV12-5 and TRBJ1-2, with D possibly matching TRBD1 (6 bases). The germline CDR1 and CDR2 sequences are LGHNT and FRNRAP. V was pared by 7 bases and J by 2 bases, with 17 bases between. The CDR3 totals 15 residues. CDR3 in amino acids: CASATAGTPNYGYTF. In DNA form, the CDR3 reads TGTGCTAGTGCCACAGCCGGGACACCGAACTATGGCTACACCTTC.

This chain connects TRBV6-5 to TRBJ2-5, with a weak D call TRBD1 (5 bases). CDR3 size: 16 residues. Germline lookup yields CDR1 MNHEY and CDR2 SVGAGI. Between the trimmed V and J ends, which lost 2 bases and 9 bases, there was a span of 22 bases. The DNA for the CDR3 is TGTGCCAGCAGTTACAAGGCAGATACGACAGTGACGGCCCAGTACTTC. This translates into CASSYKADTTVTAQYF.

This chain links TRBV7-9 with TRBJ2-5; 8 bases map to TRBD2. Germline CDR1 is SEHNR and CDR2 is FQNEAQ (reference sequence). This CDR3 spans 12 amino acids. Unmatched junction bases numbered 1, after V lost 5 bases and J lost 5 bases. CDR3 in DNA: TGTGCCAGCAGCGGCGGGGGGGAGACCCAGTACTTC. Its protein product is CASSGGGETQYF. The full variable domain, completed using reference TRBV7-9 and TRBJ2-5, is DTGVSQNPRHKITKRGQNVTFRCDPISEHNRLYWYRQTLGQGPEFLTYFQNEAQLEKSRLLSDRFSAERPKGSFSTLEIQRTEQGDSAMYLCASSGGGETQYFGPGTRLLVL.

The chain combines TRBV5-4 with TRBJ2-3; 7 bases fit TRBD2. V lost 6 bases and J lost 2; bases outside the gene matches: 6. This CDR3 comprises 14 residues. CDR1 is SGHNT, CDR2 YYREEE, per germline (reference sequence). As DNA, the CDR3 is TGTGCCAGCAAAAGGGACTACAACACAGATACGCAGTATTTT. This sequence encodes CASKRDYNTDTQYF.

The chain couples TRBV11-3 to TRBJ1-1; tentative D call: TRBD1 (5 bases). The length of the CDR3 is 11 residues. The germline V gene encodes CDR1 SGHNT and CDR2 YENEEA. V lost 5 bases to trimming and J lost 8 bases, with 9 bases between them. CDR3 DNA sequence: TGTGCCAGCAGCCGGGGGAAGGAAGCTTTCTTT. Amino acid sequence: CASSRGKEAFF.

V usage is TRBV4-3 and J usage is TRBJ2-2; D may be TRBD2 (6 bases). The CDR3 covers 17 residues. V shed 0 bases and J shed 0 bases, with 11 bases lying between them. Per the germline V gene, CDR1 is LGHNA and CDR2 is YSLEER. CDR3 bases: TGCGCCAGCAGCCAAGACTTGGCGGGGACGAACACCGGGGAGCTGTTTTTT. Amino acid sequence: CASSQDLAGTNTGELFF.

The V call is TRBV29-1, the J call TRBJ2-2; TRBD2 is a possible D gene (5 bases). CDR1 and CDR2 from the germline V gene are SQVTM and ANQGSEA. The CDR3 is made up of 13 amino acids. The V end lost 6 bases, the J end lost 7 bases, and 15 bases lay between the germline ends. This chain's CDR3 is CSVARGRGGELFF. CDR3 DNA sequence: TGCAGCGTGGCACGGGGTCGGGGCGGGGAGCTGTTTTTT.

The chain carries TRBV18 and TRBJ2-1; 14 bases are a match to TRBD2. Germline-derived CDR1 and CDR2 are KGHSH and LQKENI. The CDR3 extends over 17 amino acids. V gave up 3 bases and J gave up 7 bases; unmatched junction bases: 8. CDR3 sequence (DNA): TGTGCCAGCTCACCCCCGGGACTAGCGGGAGTAGGGAATGAGCAGTTCTTC. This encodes CASSPPGLAGVGNEQFF. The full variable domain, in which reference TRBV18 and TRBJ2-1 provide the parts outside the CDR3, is NAGVMQNPRHLVRRRGQEARLRCSPMKGHSHVYWYRQLPEEGLKFMVYLQKENIIDESGMPKERFSAEFPKEGPSILRIQQVVRGDSAAYFCASSPPGLAGVGNEQFFGPGTRLTVL.

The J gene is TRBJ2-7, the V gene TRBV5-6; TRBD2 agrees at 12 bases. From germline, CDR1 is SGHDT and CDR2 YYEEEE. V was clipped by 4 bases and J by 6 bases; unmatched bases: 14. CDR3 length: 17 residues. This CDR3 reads CASSPRALAGGPGEQYF. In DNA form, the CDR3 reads TGTGCCAGCAGCCCTAGGGCTCTAGCGGGAGGGCCCGGCGAGCAGTACTTC.

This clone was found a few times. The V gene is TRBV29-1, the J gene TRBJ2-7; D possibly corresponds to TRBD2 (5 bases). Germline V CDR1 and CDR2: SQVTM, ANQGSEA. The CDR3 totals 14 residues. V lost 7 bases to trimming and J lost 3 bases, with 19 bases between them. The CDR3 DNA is TGCAGCGCTGCGGACTTCGCCTCTTTCTACGAGCAGTACTTC. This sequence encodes CSAADFASFYEQYF.

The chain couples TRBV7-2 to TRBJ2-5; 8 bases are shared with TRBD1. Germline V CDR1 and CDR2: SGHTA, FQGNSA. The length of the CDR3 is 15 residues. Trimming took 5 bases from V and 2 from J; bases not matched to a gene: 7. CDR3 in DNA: TGTGCCAGCAGCCGACGGACAGGGCGGCAAGAGACCCAGTACTTC. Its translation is CASSRRTGRQETQYF.

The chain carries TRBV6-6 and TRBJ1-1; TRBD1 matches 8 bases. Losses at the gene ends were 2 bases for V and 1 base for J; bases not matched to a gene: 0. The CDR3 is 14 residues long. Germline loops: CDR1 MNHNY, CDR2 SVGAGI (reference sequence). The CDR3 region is CASSYGQGNTEAFF. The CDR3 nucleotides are TGTGCCAGCAGTTACGGACAGGGGAACACTGAAGCTTTCTTT.

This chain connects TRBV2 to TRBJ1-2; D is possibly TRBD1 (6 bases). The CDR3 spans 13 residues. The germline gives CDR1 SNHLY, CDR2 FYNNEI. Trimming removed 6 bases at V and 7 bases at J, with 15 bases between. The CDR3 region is CASSRGQSSGYTF. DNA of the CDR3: TGTGCCAGCAGCCGTGGACAGTCTAGTGGCTACACCTTC.

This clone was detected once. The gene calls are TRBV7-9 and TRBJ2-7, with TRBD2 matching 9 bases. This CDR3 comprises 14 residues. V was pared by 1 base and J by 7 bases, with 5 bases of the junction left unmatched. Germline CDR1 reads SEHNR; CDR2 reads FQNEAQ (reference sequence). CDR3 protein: CASSLGAGGREQYF. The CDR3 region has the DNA TGTGCCAGCAGCTTAGGAGCGGGAGGCCGGGAGCAGTACTTC.

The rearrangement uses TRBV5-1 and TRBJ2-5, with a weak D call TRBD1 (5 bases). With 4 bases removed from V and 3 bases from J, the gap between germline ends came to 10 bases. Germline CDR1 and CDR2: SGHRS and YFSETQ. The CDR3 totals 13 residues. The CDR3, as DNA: TGCGCCAGCAGCAGGCTACAGGAAGAGACCCAGTACTTC. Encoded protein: CASSRLQEETQYF.

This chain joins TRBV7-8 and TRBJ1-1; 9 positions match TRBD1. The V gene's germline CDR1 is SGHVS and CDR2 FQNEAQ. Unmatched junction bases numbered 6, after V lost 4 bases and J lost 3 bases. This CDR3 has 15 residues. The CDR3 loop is CASSSNTGGDTEAFF. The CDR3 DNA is TGTGCCAGCAGCTCCAACACAGGGGGCGACACTGAAGCTTTCTTT.

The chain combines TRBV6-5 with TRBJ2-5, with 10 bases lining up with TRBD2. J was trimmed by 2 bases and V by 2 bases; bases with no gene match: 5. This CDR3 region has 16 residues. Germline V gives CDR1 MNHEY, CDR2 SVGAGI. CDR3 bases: TGTGCCAGCAGTTACCGTCCTAGCGGGGGACAAGAGACCCAGTACTTC. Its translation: CASSYRPSGGQETQYF.

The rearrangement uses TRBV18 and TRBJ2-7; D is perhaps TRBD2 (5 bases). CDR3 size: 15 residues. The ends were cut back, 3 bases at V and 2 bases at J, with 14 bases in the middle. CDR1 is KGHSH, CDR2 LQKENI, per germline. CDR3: CASSPRESFTYEQYF. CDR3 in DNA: TGTGCCAGCTCACCCCGGGAAAGCTTTACCTACGAGCAGTACTTC.

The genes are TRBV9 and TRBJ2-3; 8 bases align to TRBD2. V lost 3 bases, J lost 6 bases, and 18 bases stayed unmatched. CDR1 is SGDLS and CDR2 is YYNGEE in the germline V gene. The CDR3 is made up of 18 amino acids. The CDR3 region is CASSESLSRGGLRDTQYF. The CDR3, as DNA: TGTGCCAGCAGCGAGTCCCTTTCACGGGGGGGCCTACGGGATACGCAGTATTTT.

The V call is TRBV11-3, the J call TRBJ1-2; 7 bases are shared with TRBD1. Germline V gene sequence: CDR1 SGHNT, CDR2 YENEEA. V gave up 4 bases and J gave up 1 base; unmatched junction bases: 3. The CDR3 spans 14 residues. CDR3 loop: CASSWDSVNYGYTF. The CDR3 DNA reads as TGTGCCAGCAGCTGGGACAGCGTTAACTATGGCTACACCTTC.

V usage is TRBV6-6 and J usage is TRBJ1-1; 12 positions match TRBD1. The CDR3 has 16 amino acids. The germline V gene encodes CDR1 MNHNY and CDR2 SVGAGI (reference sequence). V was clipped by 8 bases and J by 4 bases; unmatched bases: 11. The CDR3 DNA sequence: TGTGCCAGCGATCCGGGACAGGGGGCTACGGGCACTGAAGCTTTCTTT. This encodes CASDPGQGATGTEAFF.

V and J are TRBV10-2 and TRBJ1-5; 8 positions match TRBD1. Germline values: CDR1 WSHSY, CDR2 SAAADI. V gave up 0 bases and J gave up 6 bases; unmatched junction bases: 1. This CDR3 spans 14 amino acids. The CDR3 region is CASSESDRAQPQHF. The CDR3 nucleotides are TGCGCCAGCAGTGAGTCGGACAGGGCTCAGCCCCAGCATTTT.

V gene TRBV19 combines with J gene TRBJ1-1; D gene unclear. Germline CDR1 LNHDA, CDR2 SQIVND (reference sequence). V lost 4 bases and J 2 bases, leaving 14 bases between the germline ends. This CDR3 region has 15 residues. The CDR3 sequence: CASSTRTSGNTEAFF. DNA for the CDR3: TGTGCCAGTAGTACTAGGACTTCTGGAAACACTGAAGCTTTCTTT.